This paragraph covers one T cell receptor beta chain sequence. CDR1 and CDR2 (germline): SEHNR, FQNEAQ (reference sequence). CDR3 length equals 16 residues. With V trimmed by 1 base and J by 7 bases, 6 bases remained unmatched. The sample comes from a study of technical replicates of blood from a handful of donors. Sequenced by immunoSEQ multiplex PCR; TCRdb stores in-frame clones only, minus some. Of about 48,000 clones in the sample, 90% to 95% were seen once. The V and J genes are TRBV7-9 and TRBJ2-3; TRBD2 matches at 12 bases. This clonotype was obtained from a human donor in good health. Some clones in this sample may be carry-over from other donors' samples. The sequenced sample consisted of PBMCs. CDR3 residues: CASSLELAGGNHTQYF. In DNA form, the CDR3 reads TGTGCCAGCAGCTTAGAGCTAGCGGGAGGGAACCATACGCAGTATTTT.